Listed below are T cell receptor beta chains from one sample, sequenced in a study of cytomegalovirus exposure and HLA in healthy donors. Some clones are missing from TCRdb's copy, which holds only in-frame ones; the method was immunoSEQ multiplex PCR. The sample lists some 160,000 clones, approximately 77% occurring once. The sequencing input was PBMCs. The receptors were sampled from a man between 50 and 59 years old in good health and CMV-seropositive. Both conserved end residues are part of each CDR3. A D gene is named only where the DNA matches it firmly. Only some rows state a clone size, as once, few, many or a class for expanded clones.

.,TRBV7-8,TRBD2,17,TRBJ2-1,TGTGCCAGCAGCTCGCTCCTGACTAGCGGGGAAAGGAATGAGCAGTTCTTC,CASSSLLTSGERNEQFF
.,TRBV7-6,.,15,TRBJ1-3,TGTGCCACCGGATTTGCGGGTAGTCCGGGAAACACCATATATTTT,CATGFAGSPGNTIYF
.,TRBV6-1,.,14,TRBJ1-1,TGTGCCAGCAGTGAGTGGGGGCTTCGGACTGAAGCTTTCTTT,CASSEWGLRTEAFF
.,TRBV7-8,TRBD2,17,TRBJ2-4,TGTGCCAGCAGCTTAGCGCTTGGTAGCGGGGGAAAAAACATTCAGTACTTC,CASSLALGSGGKNIQYF
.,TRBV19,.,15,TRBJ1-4,TGTGCCAGTAAAGGAGGGTTTGAAACTAATGAAAAACTGTTTTTT,CASKGGFETNEKLFF
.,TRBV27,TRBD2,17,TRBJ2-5,TGTGCCAGCAGTCCCGAGTGGGCGGGGGGGCCGTCGGAGACCCAGTACTTC,CASSPEWAGGPSETQYF
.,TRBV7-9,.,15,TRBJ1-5,TGTGCCAGCAGCTTTGGGACAAGCCTTAATCAGCCCCAGCATTTT,CASSFGTSLNQPQHF
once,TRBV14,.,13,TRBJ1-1,TGTGCCAGCAGCCAGACAGACTCCTTTGAAGCTTTCTTT,CASSQTDSFEAFF
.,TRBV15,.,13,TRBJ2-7,TGTGCCACCAGCACCCAGGGCCGCATCGAGCAGTACTTC,CATSTQGRIEQYF
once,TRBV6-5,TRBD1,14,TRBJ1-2,TGTGCCAGCAGCCCCCTGGACAGGGGGTACGGCTACACCTTC,CASSPLDRGYGYTF
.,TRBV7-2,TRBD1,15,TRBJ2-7,TGTGCCAGCAGTCAAAGGCCAGGGGGCATCTACGAGCAGTACTTC,CASSQRPGGIYEQYF
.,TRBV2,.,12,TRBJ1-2,TGTGCCAGCCGCGGGGATTTCTGGGGCTACACCTTC,CASRGDFWGYTF
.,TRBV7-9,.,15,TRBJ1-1,TGTGCCAGCAGCTTAGCCAGGGGCGAAAACACTGAAGCTTTCTTT,CASSLARGENTEAFF
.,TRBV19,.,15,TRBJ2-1,TGTGCCAGTAGTATTCTCAGATCCACCGGAGATGAGCAGTTCTTC,CASSILRSTGDEQFF
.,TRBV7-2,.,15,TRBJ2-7,TGTGCCAGCAGCTTAGCGCCGGACATAACCTACGAGCAGTACTTC,CASSLAPDITYEQYF
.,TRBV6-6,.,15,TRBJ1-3,TGTGCCAGCAGTACAACCCTTGTCTCTGGAAACACCATATATTTT,CASSTTLVSGNTIYF
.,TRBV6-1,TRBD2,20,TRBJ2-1,TGTGCCAGCAGTGAAATAGTTATACGACTAGCGGGGGGGGGCTACAATGAGCAGTTCTTC,CASSEIVIRLAGGGYNEQFF
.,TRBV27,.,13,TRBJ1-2,TGTGCCAGCAGTCTGTCAGGGCTCTATGGCTACACCTTC,CASSLSGLYGYTF
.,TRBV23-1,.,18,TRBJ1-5,TGCGCCAGCAGTCCTTCAGGAGGAATCGGATCCGGGAGGGAACCCCAGCATTTT,CASSPSGGIGSGREPQHF
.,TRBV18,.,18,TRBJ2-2,TGTGCCAGCTCACGGACAGTTCAACTAGGATCGAACACCGGGGAGCTGTTTTTT,CASSRTVQLGSNTGELFF
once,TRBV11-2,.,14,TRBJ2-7,TGTGCCAGCAGCTTAGAGGGGGGACTGTACGAGCAGTACTTC,CASSLEGGLYEQYF
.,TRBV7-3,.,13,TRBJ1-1,TGTGCCAGCAGCCAGGGTAAGAACACTGAAGCTTTCTTT,CASSQGKNTEAFF
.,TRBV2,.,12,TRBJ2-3,TGTGCCAGCAGGGCAGGGCCAGATACGCAGTATTTT,CASRAGPDTQYF
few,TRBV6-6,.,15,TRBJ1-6,TGTGCCAGCAGTTACAAGACGGCGGGAAATTCACCCCTCCACTTT,CASSYKTAGNSPLHF
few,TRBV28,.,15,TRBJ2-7,TGTGCCAGCAGTTTAGGTACCTCGGAGGTAGACGAGCAGTACTTC,CASSLGTSEVDEQYF
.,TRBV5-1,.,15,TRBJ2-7,TGCGCCAGCAGCTTGGTAGGGGGTCGGTCCTACGAGCAGTACTTC,CASSLVGGRSYEQYF
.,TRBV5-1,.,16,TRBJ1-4,TGCGCCAGCAGCCCCGGGGCTTTAGGGGGAAGTGAAAAACTGTTTTTT,CASSPGALGGSEKLFF
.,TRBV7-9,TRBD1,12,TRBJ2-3,TGTGCCAGAGAGGGGGCCCACGATACGCAGTATTTT,CAREGAHDTQYF
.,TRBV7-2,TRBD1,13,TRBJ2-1,TGTGCCAGCAGTCCAACAGGGGGCCTTGAGCAGTTCTTC,CASSPTGGLEQFF
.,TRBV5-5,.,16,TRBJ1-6,TGTGCCAGCAGATGGGGAGGGAGCTCCTATAATTCACCCCTCCACTTT,CASRWGGSSYNSPLHF
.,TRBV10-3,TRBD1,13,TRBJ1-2,TGTGCCATCAGTGACGGGGACAGAGGTGCCTACACCTTC,CAISDGDRGAYTF
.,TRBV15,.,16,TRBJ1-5,TGTGCCACCAGCAGAGACGCTACGAATAGCAATCAGCCCCAGCATTTT,CATSRDATNSNQPQHF
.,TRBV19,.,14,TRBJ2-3,TGTGCCAGTAGTGTCGACTACCGAGCGGATACGCAGTATTTT,CASSVDYRADTQYF
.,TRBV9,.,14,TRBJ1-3,TGTGCCAGCAGCCCACAGGGCGGTAGAAACACCATATATTTT,CASSPQGGRNTIYF
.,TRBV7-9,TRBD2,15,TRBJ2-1,TGTGCCAGCAGCCCTAGCGGGGGGGCTCCCAATGAGCAGTTCTTC,CASSPSGGAPNEQFF
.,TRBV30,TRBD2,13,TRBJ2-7,TGTGCCTGGATTGTTTGGGGAGGGAGCGAGCAGTACTTC,CAWIVWGGSEQYF
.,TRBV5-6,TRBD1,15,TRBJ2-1,TGTGCCAGCAGCCCTCGTCCTTCCGGGACAGGGGGCCAGTTCTTC,CASSPRPSGTGGQFF
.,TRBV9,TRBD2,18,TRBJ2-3,TGTGCCAGCAGCGTAGATCTGGGACTAGCGGGGGGCACAGATACGCAGTATTTT,CASSVDLGLAGGTDTQYF
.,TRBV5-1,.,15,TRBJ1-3,TGCGCCAGCAGCTTGACATTGATATCTGGAAACACCATATATTTT,CASSLTLISGNTIYF
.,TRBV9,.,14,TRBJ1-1,TGTGCCAGCAGCGTAGAACAAATGAACACTGAAGCTTTCTTT,CASSVEQMNTEAFF
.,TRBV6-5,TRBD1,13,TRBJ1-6,TGTGCCAGCACCCAGGGGGATAATTCACCCCTCCACTTT,CASTQGDNSPLHF
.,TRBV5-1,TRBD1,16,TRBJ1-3,TGCGCCAGCAGCTTGGTCGCCGTGACAGGGAGAAACACCATATATTTT,CASSLVAVTGRNTIYF
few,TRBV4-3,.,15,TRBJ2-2,TGCGCCAGCAGCCAAGGGACAAGGGTCACCGGGGAGCTGTTTTTT,CASSQGTRVTGELFF
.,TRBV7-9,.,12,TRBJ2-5,TGTGCCAGCAGCGCCAATCAGGAGACCCAGTACTTC,CASSANQETQYF
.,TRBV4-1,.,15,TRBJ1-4,TGCGCCAGCAGCCAAGCCGGGGGGGCAGGTGAAAAACTGTTTTTT,CASSQAGGAGEKLFF
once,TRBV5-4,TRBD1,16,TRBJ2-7,TGTGCCAGCAGCTTGGTCTACGGGACAGAAAACTACGAGCAGTACTTC,CASSLVYGTENYEQYF